This T cell receptor beta chain was sequenced for a study of cytotoxic CD8 clonotypes in ibrutinib-treated CLL. Looking at the study overall: The samples contained about 250,000 productive templates on average. They also contained an average of approximately 97,000 productive rearrangements.

CDR1 and CDR2 from the germline V gene are SGHRS and YFSETQ. V dropped 4 bases and J dropped 7; count of bases not matched to a gene: 7. This CDR3 spans 14 amino acids. The repertoire was sequenced with immunoSEQ multiplex PCR; TCRdb's copy has only in-frame clones and lacks some. This sample has over 130,000 clones, with 70% to 90% found just once. The sample here was PBMCs, taken after 36 months of ibrutinib treatment. This TCR derives from a human donor with chronic lymphocytic leukemia. V gene TRBV5-1 combines with J gene TRBJ1-4, with 7 bases lining up with TRBD1. The CDR3 here is CASSLGDRLEKLFF. The CDR3 region has the DNA TGCGCCAGCAGCCTAGGGGACAGACTTGAAAAACTGTTTTTT.